This T cell receptor beta chain was captured by sequencing in a study of blood T cells in healthy people across ages. On this clonotype itself: The antigen remains undetermined.

V was cut by 4 bases and J by 0 bases, with 13 bases left in between. Germline CDR1 MDHEN, CDR2 SYDVKM. The CDR3 is made up of 16 amino acids. Study-wide results and caveats: The donors' CMV status was not determined, possibly confounding changes in expanded clonotypes.

Combining a sample-barcoded 5' primer with a J-beta primer mix, a second PCR ran for roughly 7 to 11 cycles. TCRdb itself ran the 5' RACE reads through MiXCR, one entry per CDR3 protein. The sample yields approximately 320,000 distinct CDR3 sequences, 27% seen once. The sequence derives from an older woman in good health. The chain recombines TRBV28 with TRBJ1-3; unclear D gene. Sequencing input: blood. CDR3 sequence: CASSSAGISSGNTIYF. As DNA, the CDR3 is TGTGCCAGCAGTTCGGCGGGGATTAGCTCTGGAAACACCATATATTTT.